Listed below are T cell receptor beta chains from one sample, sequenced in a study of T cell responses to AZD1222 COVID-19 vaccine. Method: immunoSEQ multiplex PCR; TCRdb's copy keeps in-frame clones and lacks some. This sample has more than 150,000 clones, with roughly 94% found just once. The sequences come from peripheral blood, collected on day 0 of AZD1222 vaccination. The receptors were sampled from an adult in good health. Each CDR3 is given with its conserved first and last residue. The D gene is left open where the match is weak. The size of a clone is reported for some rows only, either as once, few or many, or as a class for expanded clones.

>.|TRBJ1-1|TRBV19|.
CASRAGGTEAFF
TGTGCCAGTAGGGCGGGAGGGACTGAAGCTTTCTTT
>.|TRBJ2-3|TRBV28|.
CASMGLYGPDTQYF
TGTGCCAGCATGGGCCTTTACGGGCCAGATACGCAGTATTTT
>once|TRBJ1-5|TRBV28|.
CASSSEDGQPQHF
TGTGCCAGCAGTTCCGAAGACGGTCAGCCCCAGCATTTT
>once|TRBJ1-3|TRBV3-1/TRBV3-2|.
CASSQESYIGNTIYF
TGTGCCAGCAGCCAAGAATCCTATATTGGAAACACCATATATTTT
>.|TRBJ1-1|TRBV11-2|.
CASSLVRGRNTEAFF
TGTGCCAGCAGCTTAGTGAGAGGGAGGAACACTGAAGCTTTCTTT
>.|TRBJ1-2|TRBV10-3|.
CAISDIRPGEGYGYTF
TGTGCCATCAGTGATATCCGGCCAGGGGAGGGCTATGGCTACACCTTC
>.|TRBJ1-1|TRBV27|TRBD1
CASSLSTGTGATTEAFF
TGTGCCAGCAGTTTGTCGACCGGGACAGGGGCAACCACTGAAGCTTTCTTT
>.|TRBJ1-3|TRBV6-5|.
CASTQGGGNTIYF
TGTGCCAGCACCCAAGGGGGAGGAAACACCATATATTTT
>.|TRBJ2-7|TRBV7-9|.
CASSLSGRPSYEQYF
TGTGCCAGCAGCCTATCGGGGCGTCCCTCCTACGAGCAGTACTTC
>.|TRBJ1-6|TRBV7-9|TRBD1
CASSPWASGGTPLHF
TGTGCCAGCAGTCCGTGGGCCTCAGGGGGTACACCCCTCCACTTT
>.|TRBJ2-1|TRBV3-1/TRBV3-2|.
CASSRHENEQFF
TGTGCCAGCAGCCGACACGAGAATGAGCAGTTCTTC
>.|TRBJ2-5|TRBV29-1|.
CSVEARRKGKTQYF
TGCAGCGTTGAGGCCCGGCGGAAGGGTAAGACCCAGTACTTC
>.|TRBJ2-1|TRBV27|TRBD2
CASHLAGGPNEQFF
TGTGCCAGCCATCTAGCGGGAGGGCCCAATGAGCAGTTCTTC
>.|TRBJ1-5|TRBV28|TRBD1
CASQTGTGGQPQHF
TGTGCCAGCCAGACAGGGACAGGGGGCCAGCCCCAGCATTTT
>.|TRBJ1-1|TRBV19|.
CAGLGNRGDSKKMGMNTEAFF
TGTGCCGGTCTGGGTAACCGTGGGGACTCTAAAAAGATGGGTATGAACACTGAAGCTTTCTTT
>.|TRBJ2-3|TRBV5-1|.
CASTPIPSATRSTDTQYF
TGCGCCAGCACCCCGATCCCTAGCGCCACCCGTAGCACAGATACGCAGTATTTT
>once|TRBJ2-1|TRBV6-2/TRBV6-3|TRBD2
CASSSGTSGTNEQFF
TGTGCCAGCAGTTCCGGGACTAGCGGTACCAATGAGCAGTTCTTC
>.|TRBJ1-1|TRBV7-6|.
CASSPQGKNTEAFF
TGTGCCAGCAGCCCCCAGGGTAAGAACACTGAAGCTTTCTTT
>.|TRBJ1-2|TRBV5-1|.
CASSSLGSSDGYTF
TGCGCCAGCAGCTCTCTCGGGAGTTCGGATGGCTACACCTTC
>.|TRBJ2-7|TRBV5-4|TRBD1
CASSQSQGSAYEQYF
TGTGCCAGCAGCCAGTCACAGGGGTCTGCCTACGAGCAGTACTTC
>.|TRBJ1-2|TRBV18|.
CASSPGAGTPYGYTF
TGTGCCAGCTCGCCTGGTGCGGGGACCCCCTATGGCTACACCTTC
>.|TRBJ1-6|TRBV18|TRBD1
CASSGQADSPLHF
TGTGCCAGCTCAGGACAGGCAGATTCACCCCTCCACTTT
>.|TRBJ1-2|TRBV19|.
CASFLGGYTF
TGTGCCAGTTTCCTTGGCGGCTACACCTTC
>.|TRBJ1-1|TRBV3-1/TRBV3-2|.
CASSQGIMNTEAFF
TGTGCCAGCAGCCAAGGGATCATGAACACTGAAGCTTTCTTT
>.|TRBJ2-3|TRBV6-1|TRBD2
CASSAAGGGTDTQYF
TGTGCCAGCAGTGCAGCGGGAGGGGGAACAGATACGCAGTATTTT
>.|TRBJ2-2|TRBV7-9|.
CASSLGIWDGQATGELFF
TGTGCCAGCAGTTTGGGCATTTGGGACGGCCAGGCGACCGGGGAGCTGTTTTTT
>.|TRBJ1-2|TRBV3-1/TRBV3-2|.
CASSQGGSPGYTF
TGTGCCAGCAGCCAAGGGGGCAGCCCTGGCTACACCTTC
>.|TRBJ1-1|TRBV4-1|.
CASSQDPPGVNTEAFF
TGCGCCAGCAGCCAAGACCCTCCAGGGGTGAACACTGAAGCTTTCTTT
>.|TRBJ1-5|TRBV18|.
CASSPQDTDQPQHF
TGTGCCAGCTCACCACAGGACACTGATCAGCCCCAGCATTTT
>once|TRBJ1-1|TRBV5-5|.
CASSQFSGNTEAFF
TGTGCCAGCAGCCAGTTTTCAGGGAACACTGAAGCTTTCTTT
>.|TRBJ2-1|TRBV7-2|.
CASSSVRAYNEQFF
TGTGCCAGCAGCTCCGTGCGGGCTTACAATGAGCAGTTCTTC
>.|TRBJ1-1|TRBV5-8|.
CASSGGSIPEIEAFF
TGTGCCAGCAGCGGGGGATCGATTCCCGAGATCGAAGCTTTCTTT